The 8 T cell receptor beta chains listed next were all sequenced from one sample in a study of shared clonotypes between healthy human individuals. Sequenced by immunoSEQ multiplex PCR; TCRdb stores in-frame clones only, minus some. The sample has just under 95,000 clones, approximately 63% seen once. Sequencing used memory CD8+ T cells sorted from blood. Noted subset: CD45RO+ cells pooled with CCR7-negative TemRA cells. All receptors derive from a man aged 25 to 45 in good health.

The V gene is TRBV6-5, the J gene TRBJ2-1; 14 positions agree with TRBD2. In germline, CDR1 is MNHEY, CDR2 SVGAGI. The V gene end was trimmed by 7 bases and the J gene end by 8 bases; junction bases not matched to a gene: 4. This CDR3 contains 14 residues. The CDR3 region has the DNA TGTGCCAGCACCCAGACTAGCGGGAGGGATGAGCAGTTCTTC. Translated, it gives CASTQTSGRDEQFF.

The chain carries TRBV27 and TRBJ1-1; D gene uncertain. There are 13 residues in the CDR3. Trimming removed 6 bases at V and 0 bases at J, with 8 bases between. In germline, CDR1 is MNHEY, CDR2 SMNVEV (reference sequence). As DNA, the CDR3 is TGTGCCAGCAGGGGGAATCTGAACACTGAAGCTTTCTTT. It is translated as CASRGNLNTEAFF.

The chain's CDR3 is CARGGAGTSNEQFF. The CDR3 DNA reads as TGTGCCAGGGGCGGTGCAGGGACTTCCAATGAGCAGTTCTTC. The chain employs TRBV2 and TRBJ2-1; a weak D match, TRBD2 (6 bases). The CDR3 runs to 14 residues. Per the germline V gene, CDR1 is SNHLY and CDR2 is FYNNEI. The V end was cut by 9 bases, the J end by 6 bases, with 18 bases between.

The sample holds many counts of this clone. The chain couples TRBV27 to TRBJ2-7; 11 nucleotides line up with TRBD2. Germline V lookup: CDR1 MNHEY, CDR2 SMNVEV (reference sequence). The CDR3 is 15 amino acids. V was clipped by 4 bases and J by 5 bases; unmatched bases: 7. The CDR3 nucleotides are TGTGCCAGCAGTTCCTGGACTAGCGGGCAAAACGAGCAGTACTTC. It yields the protein CASSSWTSGQNEQYF.

This clone was recorded many times. J is TRBJ1-5 and V is TRBV25-1; tentative D call: TRBD1 (6 bases). Germline assignment: CDR1 MGHDK and CDR2 SYGVNS. The CDR3 is 13 residues long. The germline V and J ends were trimmed by 9 bases and 5 bases, with 14 bases remaining between them. The CDR3 here is CARTGPDHQPQHF. DNA of the CDR3: TGTGCCAGGACAGGCCCGGACCATCAGCCCCAGCATTTT.

The chain recombines TRBV28 with TRBJ2-3, with 8 bases lining up with TRBD2. Looked up from germline, CDR1 is MDHEN and CDR2 is SYDVKM. The length of the CDR3 is 16 residues. Trimming at V came to 2 bases and at J to 3 bases, leaving 7 bases not matched to a gene. CDR3 nucleotide sequence: TGTGCCAGCAGTTTAGGCCTGCGGGAGGAGACAGATACGCAGTATTTT. Its translation is CASSLGLREETDTQYF.

The chain employs TRBV27 and TRBJ1-1; 8 positions agree with TRBD1. Germline lookup yields CDR1 MNHEY and CDR2 SMNVEV (reference sequence). This CDR3 has 18 residues. The J segment lost 11 bases and the V segment lost 6 bases, leaving 26 bases of the junction unmatched. CDR3 in DNA: TGTGCCAGCAGGGAGGCTGAGTTTTTTGGCCAGGGGGCAAATCGGGCTTTCTTT. Its protein is CASREAEFFGQGANRAFF.

The V gene is TRBV14, the J gene TRBJ1-4; the D gene is possibly TRBD1 (6 bases). V gave up 1 base and J gave up 3 bases, with 9 bases separating them. The CDR3 has 15 amino acids. CDR1 is SGHDN, CDR2 FVKESK, per germline. CDR3 protein: CASSQVRGPNEKLFF. CDR3 nucleotides: TGTGCCAGCAGCCAAGTCAGGGGTCCTAATGAAAAACTGTTTTTT.